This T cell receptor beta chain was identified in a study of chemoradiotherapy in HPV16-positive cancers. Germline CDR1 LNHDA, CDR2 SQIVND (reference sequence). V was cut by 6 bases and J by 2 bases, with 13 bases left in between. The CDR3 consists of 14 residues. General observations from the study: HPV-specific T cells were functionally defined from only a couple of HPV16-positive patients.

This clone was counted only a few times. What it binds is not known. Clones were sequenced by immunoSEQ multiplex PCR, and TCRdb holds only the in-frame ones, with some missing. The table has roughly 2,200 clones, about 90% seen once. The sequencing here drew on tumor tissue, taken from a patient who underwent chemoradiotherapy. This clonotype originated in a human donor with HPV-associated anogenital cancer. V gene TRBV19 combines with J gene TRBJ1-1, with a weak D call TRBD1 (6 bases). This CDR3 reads CASRTGTTNTEAFF. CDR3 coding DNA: TGTGCCAGTAGAACCGGGACAACTAACACTGAAGCTTTCTTT.